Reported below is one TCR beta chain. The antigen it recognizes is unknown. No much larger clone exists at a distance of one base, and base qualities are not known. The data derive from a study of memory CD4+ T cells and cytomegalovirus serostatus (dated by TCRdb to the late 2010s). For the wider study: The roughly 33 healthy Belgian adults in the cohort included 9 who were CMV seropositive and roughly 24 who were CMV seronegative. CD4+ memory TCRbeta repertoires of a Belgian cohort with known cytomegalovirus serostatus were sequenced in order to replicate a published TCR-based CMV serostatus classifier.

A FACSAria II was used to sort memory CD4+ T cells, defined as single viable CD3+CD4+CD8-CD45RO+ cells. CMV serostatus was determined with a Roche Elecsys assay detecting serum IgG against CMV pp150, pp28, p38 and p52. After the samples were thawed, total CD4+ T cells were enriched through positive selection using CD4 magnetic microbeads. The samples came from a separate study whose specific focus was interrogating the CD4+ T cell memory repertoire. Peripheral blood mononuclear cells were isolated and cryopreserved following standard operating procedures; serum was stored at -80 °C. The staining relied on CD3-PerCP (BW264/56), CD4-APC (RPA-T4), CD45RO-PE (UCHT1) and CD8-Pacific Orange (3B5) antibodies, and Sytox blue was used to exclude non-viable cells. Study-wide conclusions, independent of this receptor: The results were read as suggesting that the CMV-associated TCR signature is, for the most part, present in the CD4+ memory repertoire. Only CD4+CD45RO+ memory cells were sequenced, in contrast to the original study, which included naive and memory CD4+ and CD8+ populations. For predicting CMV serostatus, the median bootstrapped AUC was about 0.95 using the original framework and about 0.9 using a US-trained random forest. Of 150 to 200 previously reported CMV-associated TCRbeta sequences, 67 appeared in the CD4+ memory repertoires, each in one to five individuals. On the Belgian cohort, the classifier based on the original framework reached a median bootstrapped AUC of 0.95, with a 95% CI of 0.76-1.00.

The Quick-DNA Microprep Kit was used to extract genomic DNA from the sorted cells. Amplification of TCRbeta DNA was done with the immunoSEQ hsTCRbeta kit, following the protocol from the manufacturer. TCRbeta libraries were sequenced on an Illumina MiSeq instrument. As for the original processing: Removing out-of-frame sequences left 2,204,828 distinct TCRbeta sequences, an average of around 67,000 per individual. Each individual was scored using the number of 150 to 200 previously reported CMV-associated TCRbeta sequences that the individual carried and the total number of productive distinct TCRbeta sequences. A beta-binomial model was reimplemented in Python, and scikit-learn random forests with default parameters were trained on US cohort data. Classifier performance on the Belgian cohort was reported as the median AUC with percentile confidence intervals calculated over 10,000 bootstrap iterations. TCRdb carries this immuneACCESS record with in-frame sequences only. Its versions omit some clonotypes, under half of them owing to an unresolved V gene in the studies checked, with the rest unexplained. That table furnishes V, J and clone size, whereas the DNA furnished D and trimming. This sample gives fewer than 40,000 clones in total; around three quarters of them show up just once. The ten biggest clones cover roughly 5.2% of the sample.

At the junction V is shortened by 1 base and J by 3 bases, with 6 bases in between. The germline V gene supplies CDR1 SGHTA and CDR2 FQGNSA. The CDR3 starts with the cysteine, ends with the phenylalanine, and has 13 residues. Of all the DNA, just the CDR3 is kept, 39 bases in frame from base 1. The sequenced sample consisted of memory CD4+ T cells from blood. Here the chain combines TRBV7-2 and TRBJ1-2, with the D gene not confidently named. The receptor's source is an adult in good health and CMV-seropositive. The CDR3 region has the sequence CASSLGPDYGYTF. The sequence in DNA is TGTGCCAGCAGCTTAGGGCCCGACTATGGCTACACCTTC.